Presented here are 21 T cell receptor beta chains from one specimen sequenced in a study of OX40 agonist ivuxolimab in advanced cancers. Profiling relied on immunoSEQ multiplex PCR, and the TCRdb table lists in-frame clones only, not all of them. This sample yields 84,000 or so clones, of which roughly 84% are seen a single time; around 2.7% belongs to the top ten. The sample consisted of CD4+ or CD8+ T cells sorted from blood, taken in a trial of the OX40 agonist ivuxolimab. The receptors shown here come from an adult with an advanced solid tumor such as melanoma, head and neck, liver or kidney cancer.

This chain joins TRBV27 and TRBJ2-1; 10 nucleotides align to TRBD1. The V gene's germline CDR1 is MNHEY and CDR2 SMNVEV (reference sequence). This CDR3 has 17 residues. V was clipped by 7 bases and J by 5 bases; unmatched bases: 14. DNA of the CDR3: TGTGCCAGCACCCCTAAATCCGGGACAGGGGTACACAATGAGCAGTTCTTC. Translated: CASTPKSGTGVHNEQFF.

V usage is TRBV9 and J usage is TRBJ2-1; D is possibly TRBD1 or TRBD2 (6 bases each). The CDR3 runs to 14 residues. CDR1 and CDR2 from the germline V gene are SGDLS and YYNGEE. V was trimmed by 4 bases and J by 10 bases, leaving 18 bases between them. CDR3 region: CASSPNGGLGEQFF. CDR3 coding DNA: TGTGCCAGCAGCCCAAATGGGGGGCTCGGGGAGCAGTTCTTC. Variable domain in full (rest from reference TRBV9 and TRBJ2-1): DSGVTQTPKHLITATGQRVTLRCSPRSGDLSVYWYQQSLDQGLQFLIQYYNGEERAKGNILERFSAQQFPDLHSELNLSSLELGDSALYFCASSPNGGLGEQFFGPGTRLTVL.

This CDR3 is CASRDTGGTEAFF. The CDR3 DNA reads TGTGCCAGCAGGGACACGGGGGGCACTGAAGCTTTCTTT. The chain has TRBV6-4 and TRBJ1-1, with D possibly TRBD1 on 5 matching bases. Trimming cost V 6 bases and J 4 bases, with 12 bases left between them. Germline loops: CDR1 MRHNA, CDR2 SNTAGT. The CDR3 totals 13 residues.

V is TRBV10-1 and J is TRBJ2-3, with 7 positions matching TRBD1. The ends lost 4 bases at V and 9 bases at J; junction bases unmatched: 7. This CDR3 comprises 13 residues. Germline CDR1 reads WNHNN; CDR2 reads SYGVQD (reference sequence). CDR3 nucleotide sequence: TGCGCCAGCAGTGCCCGACAGGGTGGGACGCAGTATTTT. Amino acids: CASSARQGGTQYF.

The sample holds one count of this clone. V is TRBV30 and J is TRBJ2-3, with 9 bases aligning to TRBD1. J gave up 2 bases and V 0 bases, and 3 bases lay outside the gene matches. Per the germline V gene, CDR1 is GTSNPN and CDR2 is SVGIG (reference sequence). The CDR3 spans 15 residues. The CDR3 DNA is TGTGCCTGGAGTGTAAGGGACAGGGACACAGATACGCAGTATTTT. Its translation: CAWSVRDRDTDTQYF.

The J gene is TRBJ1-4, the V gene TRBV2; D not resolved. The CDR3 spans 17 residues. Germline loops: CDR1 SNHLY, CDR2 FYNNEI. V lost 2 bases, J lost 2 bases, and 15 bases lay in between. The CDR3: CASSERSSLVTNEKLFF. CDR3 in DNA: TGTGCCAGCAGTGAAAGATCATCGTTGGTGACTAATGAAAAACTGTTTTTT.

V and J are TRBV6-5 and TRBJ1-5, with D unclear. The length of the CDR3 is 14 residues. Trimming took 0 bases from V and 5 from J, leaving 8 bases between them. The germline V gene encodes CDR1 MNHEY and CDR2 SVGAGI. CDR3 DNA: TGTGCCAGCAGTTACTCAGCAGGTTATCAGCCCCAGCATTTT. Its translation is CASSYSAGYQPQHF.

Only one count was recorded for this clone. V is TRBV7-9 and J is TRBJ1-4; no clear D gene. V was clipped by 7 bases and J by 5 bases, with 11 bases between them. CDR3 length equals 13 residues. Germline assignment: CDR1 SEHNR and CDR2 FQNEAQ (reference sequence). CDR3 protein: CASTATKNEKLFF. DNA for the CDR3: TGTGCCAGCACCGCGACGAAAAATGAAAAACTGTTTTTT.

The J gene is TRBJ1-1, the V gene TRBV11-1; TRBD1 aligns across 10 bases. The junction had 10 bases not matched to a gene; V was cut back by 5 bases and J by 1 base. Germline assignment: CDR1 SGHAT and CDR2 FQDESV (reference sequence). This CDR3 comprises 17 residues. The CDR3 sequence: CASSARQGAYGNTEAFF. CDR3 nucleotides: TGTGCCAGCAGCGCCCGACAGGGGGCTTATGGGAACACTGAAGCTTTCTTT.

The gene calls are TRBV4-2 and TRBJ1-2; the D is unclear. From germline, CDR1 is LGHNA and CDR2 YNFKEQ. V was trimmed by 1 base and J by 2 bases, leaving 14 bases between them. This CDR3 has 16 amino acids. CDR3 amino acids: CASSQGGGQRNYGYTF. DNA for the CDR3: TGTGCCAGCAGCCAAGGAGGCGGGCAGAGAAACTATGGCTACACCTTC.

V is TRBV7-9 and J is TRBJ1-4; D unclear. The ends were cut back, 7 bases at V and 8 bases at J, with 11 bases in the middle. The CDR3 consists of 12 residues. From germline, CDR1 is SEHNR and CDR2 FQNEAQ (reference sequence). The CDR3 coding sequence is TGTGCCAGCACCCCTCTGAGGGAAAAACTGTTTTTT. This encodes CASTPLREKLFF.

The chain employs TRBV9 and TRBJ2-1; 7 bases map to TRBD2. CDR3 length equals 15 residues. The V and J ends lost 4 bases and 9 bases, in that order; junction bases with no gene match: 13. Looked up from germline, CDR1 is SGDLS and CDR2 is YYNGEE. Here the CDR3 reads CASSPRGQLAPEQFF. For the CDR3, the DNA is TGTGCCAGCAGCCCGAGAGGGCAACTAGCGCCTGAGCAGTTCTTC.

The V and J genes are TRBV28 and TRBJ1-4; TRBD1 matches at 7 bases. J gave up 3 bases and V 6 bases, and 7 bases lay outside the gene matches. CDR1 is MDHEN, CDR2 SYDVKM, per germline. This CDR3 comprises 15 residues. The CDR3 bases are TGTGCCAGCAGCCAGGCCGGGACAGCTAATGAAAAACTGTTTTTT. Translated, it gives CASSQAGTANEKLFF.

V is TRBV18 and J is TRBJ1-3, with D perhaps matching TRBD1 (5 bases). Germline V CDR1 and CDR2: KGHSH, LQKENI. V dropped 2 bases and J dropped 0 bases, with 11 bases sitting between them. CDR3 length equals 16 residues. This CDR3 is CASSPWDSSSGNTIYF. The CDR3 bases are TGTGCCAGCTCACCATGGGACTCAAGCTCTGGAAACACCATATATTTT.

The chain links TRBV2 to TRBJ2-7; 11 nucleotides agree with TRBD1. The germline V gene has CDR1 SNHLY and CDR2 FYNNEI. V was clipped by 6 bases and J by 6 bases; unmatched bases: 4. The length of the CDR3 is 13 residues. The CDR3: CASSRDRGSEQYF. CDR3 nucleotides: TGTGCCAGCAGCCGGGACAGGGGGAGCGAGCAGTACTTC.

This clone was observed once. The genes are TRBV11-1 and TRBJ2-5, with TRBD1 identical over 7 bases. From germline, CDR1 is SGHAT and CDR2 FQDESV (reference sequence). The length of the CDR3 is 13 residues. Unmatched junction bases numbered 10, after V lost 6 bases and J lost 9 bases. The DNA for the CDR3 is TGTGCCAGCAGGAAGGCAGGGGGTCGGGCCCAGTACTTC. Encoded protein: CASRKAGGRAQYF.

CDR3 protein: CASSQEGGGNQPQHF. In DNA form, the CDR3 reads TGCGCCAGCAGCCAAGAAGGGGGAGGCAATCAGCCCCAGCATTTT. The chain has TRBV4-1 and TRBJ1-5; possible D gene TRBD1, 6 bases. The length of the CDR3 is 15 residues. The germline CDR1 and CDR2 sequences are MGHRA and YSYEKL. V dropped 0 bases and J dropped 2 bases, with 8 bases sitting between them.

This chain links TRBV5-1 with TRBJ2-2; D not certain. This CDR3 is built from 15 residues. V was shortened by 0 bases and J by 4 bases, with 10 bases between the two germline ends. Germline-derived CDR1 and CDR2 are SGHRS and YFSETQ. CDR3 DNA sequence: TGCGCCAGCAGCTTGGCAGGTCAGCCCACCGGGGAGCTGTTTTTT. Translated, it gives CASSLAGQPTGELFF.

This chain joins TRBV7-3 and TRBJ2-7, with TRBD2 identical over 7 bases. The CDR3 is made up of 13 amino acids. Germline V gene data show CDR1 as SGHTA and CDR2 as FQGTGA. J lost 8 bases, V lost 2 bases, and 6 bases had no gene match. CDR3 sequence (DNA): TGTGCCAGCAGCTTAGGACTCGGGAGGCAGCAGTACTTC. This encodes CASSLGLGRQQYF.

The chain combines TRBV7-2 with TRBJ2-7, with D uncertain. V was trimmed by 1 base and J by 6 bases, leaving 10 bases between them. Germline assignment: CDR1 SGHTA and CDR2 FQGNSA. This CDR3 spans 13 amino acids. CDR3: CASSLVEVGEQYV. The CDR3 DNA reads TGTGCCAGCAGCTTAGTTGAGGTGGGCGAGCAGTACGTC.

This chain links TRBV12-5 with TRBJ2-3; D uncertain. Germline V CDR1 and CDR2: LGHNT, FRNRAP. The length of the CDR3 is 14 residues. V was shortened by 2 bases and J by 5 bases, with 11 bases between the two germline ends. The CDR3 region has the DNA TGTGCTAGTGGTTTGAATTTGCTGGGAGATACGCAGTATTTT. Amino acid sequence: CASGLNLLGDTQYF.